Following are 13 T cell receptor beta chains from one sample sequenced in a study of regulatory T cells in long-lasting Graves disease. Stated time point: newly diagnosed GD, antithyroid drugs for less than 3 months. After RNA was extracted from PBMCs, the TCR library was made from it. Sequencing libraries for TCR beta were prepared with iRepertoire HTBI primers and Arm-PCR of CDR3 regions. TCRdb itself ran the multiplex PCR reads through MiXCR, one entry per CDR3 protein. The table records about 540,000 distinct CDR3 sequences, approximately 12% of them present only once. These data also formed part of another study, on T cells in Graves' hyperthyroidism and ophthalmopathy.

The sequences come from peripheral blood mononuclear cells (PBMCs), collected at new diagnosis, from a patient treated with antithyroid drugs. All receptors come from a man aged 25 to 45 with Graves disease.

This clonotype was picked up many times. DNA for the CDR3: TGCAGTGCCCCGGGGGTCGGATACCAAGAGACCCAGTACTTC. This codes for CSAPGVGYQETQYF. The chain carries TRBV20-1 and TRBJ2-5; TRBD2 is a possible D gene (6 bases). Trimming cost V 6 bases and J 0 bases, with 14 bases left between them. Germline values: CDR1 DFQATT, CDR2 SNEGSKA (reference sequence). The CDR3 loop spans 14 amino acids.

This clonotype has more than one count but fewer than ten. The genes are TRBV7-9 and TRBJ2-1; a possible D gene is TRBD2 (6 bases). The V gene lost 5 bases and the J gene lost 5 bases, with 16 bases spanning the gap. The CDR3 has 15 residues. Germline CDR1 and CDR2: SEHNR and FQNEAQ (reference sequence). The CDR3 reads CASSPGSGVNNEQFF. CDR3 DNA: TGTGCCAGCAGCCCCGGCTCGGGGGTTAACAATGAGCAGTTCTTC.

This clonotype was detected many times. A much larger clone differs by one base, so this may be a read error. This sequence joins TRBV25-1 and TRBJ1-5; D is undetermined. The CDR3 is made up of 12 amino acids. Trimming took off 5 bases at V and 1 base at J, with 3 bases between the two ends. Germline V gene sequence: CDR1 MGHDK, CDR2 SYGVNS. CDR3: CASSNSNQPQHF. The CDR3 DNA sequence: TGTGCCAGCAGTAACAGCAATCAGCCCCAGCATTTT.

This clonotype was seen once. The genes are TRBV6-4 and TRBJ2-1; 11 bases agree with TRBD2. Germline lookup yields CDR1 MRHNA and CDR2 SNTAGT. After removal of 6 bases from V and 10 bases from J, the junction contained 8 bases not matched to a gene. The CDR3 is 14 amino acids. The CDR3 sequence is CASSRAGTSGEQFF. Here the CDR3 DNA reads TGTGCCAGCAGCAGAGCCGGGACTAGCGGCGAGCAGTTCTTC.

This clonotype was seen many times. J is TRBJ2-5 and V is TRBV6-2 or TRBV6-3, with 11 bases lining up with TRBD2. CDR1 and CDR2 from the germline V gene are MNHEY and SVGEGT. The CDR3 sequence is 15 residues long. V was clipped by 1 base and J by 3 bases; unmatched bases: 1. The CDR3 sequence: CASSYLGLAEETQYF. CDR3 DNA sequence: TGTGCCAGCAGTTACTTGGGACTAGCGGAAGAGACCCAGTACTTC.

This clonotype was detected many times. The CDR3 is CASSAHPAGSGNTIYF. In DNA, the CDR3 is TGTGCCAGCAGTGCACACCCTGCTGGCTCTGGAAACACCATATATTTT. The chain employs TRBV2 and TRBJ1-3; D call uncertain. The CDR3 is 16 amino acids. V lost 4 bases to trimming and J lost 0 bases, with 13 bases between them. From germline, CDR1 is SNHLY and CDR2 FYNNEI.

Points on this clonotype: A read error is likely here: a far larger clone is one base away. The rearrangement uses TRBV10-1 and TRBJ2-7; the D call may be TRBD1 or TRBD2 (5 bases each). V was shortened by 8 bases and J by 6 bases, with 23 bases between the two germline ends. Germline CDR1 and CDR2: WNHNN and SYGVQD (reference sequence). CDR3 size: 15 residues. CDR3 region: CASGFGANSFSEQYF. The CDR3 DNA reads TGCGCCAGCGGCTTCGGGGCCAACTCCTTCTCCGAGCAGTACTTC.

CDR3 protein: CASSQTEGQLYF. Here the CDR3 DNA reads TGCGCCAGCAGCCAAACGGAGGGGCAATTGTACTTC. The chain recombines TRBV5-1 with TRBJ2-5, with a weak D call TRBD2 (6 bases). The V end lost 4 bases, the J end lost 13 bases, and 17 bases lay between the germline ends. This CDR3 region has 12 residues. The germline V gene has CDR1 SGHRS and CDR2 YFSETQ.

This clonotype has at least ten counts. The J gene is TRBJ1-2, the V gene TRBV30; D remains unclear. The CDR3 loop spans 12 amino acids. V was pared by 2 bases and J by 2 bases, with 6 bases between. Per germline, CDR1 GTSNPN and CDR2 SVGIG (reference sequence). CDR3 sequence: CAWSTGNYGYTF. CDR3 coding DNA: TGTGCCTGGAGTACGGGGAACTATGGCTACACCTTC. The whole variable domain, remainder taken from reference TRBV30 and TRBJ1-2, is SQTIHQWPATLVQPVGSPLSLECTVEGTSNPNLYWYRQAAGRGLQLLFYSVGIGQISSEVPQNLSASRPQDRQFILSSKKLLLSDSGFYLCAWSTGNYGYTFGSGTRLTVV.

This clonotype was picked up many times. CDR3 sequence: CASSQTLDTQYF. CDR3 in DNA: TGTGCCAGCAGTCAGACCTTAGATACGCAGTATTTT. The chain uses TRBV2 and TRBJ2-3, with no clear D. V was cut by 5 bases and J by 5 bases, with 8 bases left in between. This CDR3 is 12 amino acids long. Germline-derived CDR1 and CDR2 are SNHLY and FYNNEI. The full variable domain, its missing parts supplied by reference TRBV2 and TRBJ2-3, is EPEVTQTPSHQVTQMGQEVILRCVPISNHLYFYWYRQILGQKVEFLVSFYNNEISEKSEIFDDQFSVERPDGSNFTLKIRSTKLEDSAMYFCASSQTLDTQYFGPGTRLTVL.

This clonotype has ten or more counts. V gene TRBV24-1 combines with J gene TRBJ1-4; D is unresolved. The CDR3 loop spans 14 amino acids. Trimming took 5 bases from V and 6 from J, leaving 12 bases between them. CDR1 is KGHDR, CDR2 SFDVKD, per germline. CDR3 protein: CATSGGQEHEKLFF. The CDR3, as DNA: TGTGCCACCAGTGGTGGGCAGGAACATGAAAAACTGTTTTTT.

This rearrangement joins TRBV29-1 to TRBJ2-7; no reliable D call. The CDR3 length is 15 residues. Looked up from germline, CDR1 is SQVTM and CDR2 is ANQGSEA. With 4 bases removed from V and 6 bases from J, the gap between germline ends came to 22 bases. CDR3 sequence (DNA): TGCAGCGTTGCCCGCTTAGGACCAATTTTCTGCGAGCAGTACTTC. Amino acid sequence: CSVARLGPIFCEQYF.

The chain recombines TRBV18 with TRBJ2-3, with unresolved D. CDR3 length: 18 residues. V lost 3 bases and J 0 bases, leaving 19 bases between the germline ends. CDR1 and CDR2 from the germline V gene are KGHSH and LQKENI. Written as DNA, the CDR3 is TGTGCCAGCTCACCTTACCCGGCCCGGCCCTTGAGCACAGATACGCAGTATTTT. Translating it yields CASSPYPARPLSTDTQYF. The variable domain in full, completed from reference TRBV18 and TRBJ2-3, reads NAGVMQNPRHLVRRRGQEARLRCSPMKGHSHVYWYRQLPEEGLKFMVYLQKENIIDESGMPKERFSAEFPKEGPSILRIQQVVRGDSAAYFCASSPYPARPLSTDTQYFGPGTRLTVL.